These T cell receptor beta chains were read from a single sample in a study of cytomegalovirus exposure and HLA in healthy donors. The table came from immunoSEQ multiplex PCR; TCRdb's copy has only in-frame clones and leaves some out. The sample records about 140,000 clones, roughly 70% being singletons. Sequenced input: PBMCs. These receptors all stem from a middle-aged man in good health and CMV-seropositive. Each CDR3 is given with its conserved first and last residue. D genes are given only for firm matches. Where a row states a size, it is once, few, many or the class of an expanded clone; other rows omit it.

TRBV19	TRBJ1-1	TRBD1	few	CASSMVAGGSAEAFF	TGTGCCAGTAGTATGGTTGCAGGGGGCTCAGCTGAAGCTTTCTTT
TRBV6-5	TRBJ1-2	TRBD1	-	CASSRRDSPRGYTF	TGTGCCAGCAGTCGCCGGGACAGCCCGCGGGGCTACACCTTC
TRBV2	TRBJ2-3	TRBD1	once	CASSVSGQARDTQYF	TGTGCCAGCAGTGTATCAGGACAGGCCAGAGATACGCAGTATTTT
TRBV7-9	TRBJ1-2	-	-	CASSHAAGAVYGYTF	TGTGCCAGCAGCCATGCGGCAGGGGCTGTCTATGGCTACACCTTC
TRBV7-2	TRBJ1-4	TRBD1	-	CASSPAGTGAEKLFF	TGTGCCAGCAGCCCAGCCGGGACAGGGGCTGAAAAACTGTTTTTT
TRBV7-9	TRBJ2-3	-	many	CASSLEEALDTQYF	TGTGCCAGCAGCTTGGAGGAGGCACTGGATACGCAGTATTTT
TRBV18	TRBJ2-7	-	-	CASSPPLGGYEQYF	TGTGCCAGCTCACCACCGTTGGGAGGCTACGAGCAGTACTTC
TRBV19	TRBJ2-3	TRBD1	-	CASSQGQRYTDTQYF	TGTGCCAGTAGTCAGGGACAGCGATACACAGATACGCAGTATTTT
TRBV10-3	TRBJ2-5	-	-	CAIMRDQQGLGGETQYF	TGTGCCATCATGCGAGATCAGCAGGGGTTAGGAGGAGAGACCCAGTACTTC
TRBV7-9	TRBJ2-5	TRBD2	-	CASSLAGLEETQYF	TGTGCCAGCAGCTTAGCAGGACTAGAGGAGACCCAGTACTTC
TRBV18	TRBJ1-2	TRBD1	-	CASSPGQEANYGYTF	TGTGCCAGCTCACCTGGACAGGAGGCTAACTATGGCTACACCTTC
TRBV5-1	TRBJ1-1	-	-	CASSLVAAGVNTEAFF	TGCGCCAGCAGCTTGGTGGCGGCTGGTGTGAACACTGAAGCTTTCTTT
TRBV28	TRBJ2-6	-	-	CASSLSSSGANVLTF	TGTGCCAGCAGTTTATCCTCCTCTGGGGCCAACGTCCTGACTTTC
TRBV5-1	TRBJ2-5	-	-	CASSLVRGAGETQYF	TGCGCCAGCAGCTTGGTTCGGGGAGCAGGAGAGACCCAGTACTTC
TRBV5-4	TRBJ1-1	-	-	CASSVLSGGAEAFF	TGTGCCAGCAGCGTACTTAGCGGAGGGGCTGAAGCTTTCTTT
TRBV28	TRBJ2-5	TRBD2	few	CASSTRLAGGWETQYF	TGTGCCAGCAGTACCCGACTAGCGGGAGGTTGGGAGACCCAGTACTTC
TRBV28	TRBJ1-1	TRBD1	-	CASSPTGTANTEAFF	TGTGCCAGCAGTCCTACCGGGACAGCTAACACTGAAGCTTTCTTT
TRBV6-6	TRBJ1-2	-	few	CASSPGDHNYGYTF	TGTGCCAGCAGCCCGGGGGACCATAACTATGGCTACACCTTC
TRBV6-5	TRBJ2-1	-	-	CASKTSRGGTEQFF	TGTGCCAGCAAGACCTCCCGCGGAGGGACTGAGCAGTTCTTC
TRBV14	TRBJ2-1	TRBD1	once	CASSHRQGGWEQFF	TGTGCCAGCAGCCATAGACAGGGGGGCTGGGAGCAGTTCTTC
TRBV29-1	TRBJ1-5	-	-	CSVATGNQPQHF	TGCAGCGTTGCCACAGGGAATCAGCCCCAGCATTTT
TRBV10-3	TRBJ1-5	-	-	CAISQQGPYQPQHF	TGTGCCATCAGTCAACAGGGTCCATATCAGCCCCAGCATTTT
TRBV15	TRBJ1-5	-	-	CATSRDPNQGGNQPQHF	TGTGCCACCAGCAGAGATCCTAATCAGGGTGGCAATCAGCCCCAGCATTTT
TRBV6-5	TRBJ1-2	TRBD1	-	CASSRLTGNYGYTF	TGTGCCAGCAGCCGGTTGACAGGGAACTATGGCTACACCTTC
TRBV25-1	TRBJ2-1	-	-	CASSEEQEQFF	TGTGCCAGCAGTGAGGAGCAAGAGCAGTTCTTC
TRBV5-4	TRBJ2-3	TRBD1	once	CASSSGQGGTDTQYF	TGTGCCAGCAGCTCGGGACAGGGGGGCACAGATACGCAGTATTTT
TRBV29-1	TRBJ2-5	TRBD2	-	CSVLGLDVPETQYF	TGCAGCGTTCTGGGACTAGACGTTCCAGAGACCCAGTACTTC
TRBV29-1	TRBJ2-7	TRBD2	-	CSVEDDAGAYEQYF	TGCAGCGTTGAAGACGACGCGGGGGCCTACGAGCAGTACTTC
TRBV5-4	TRBJ2-7	-	-	CASSLQGNKQYF	TGTGCCAGCAGCTTGCAGGGAAATAAGCAGTACTTC
TRBV7-2	TRBJ1-2	-	-	CASSSSPRGYTF	TGTGCCAGCAGCTCCTCGCCGAGAGGCTACACCTTC
TRBV7-9	TRBJ1-3	TRBD1	-	CAGWGQGTGNTIYF	TGTGCCGGATGGGGACAGGGGACTGGAAACACCATATATTTT
TRBV19	TRBJ2-2	TRBD2	-	CASSFRLAGGRGRELFF	TGTGCCAGTAGTTTTAGACTAGCGGGAGGGCGAGGTCGGGAGCTGTTTTTT
TRBV18	TRBJ1-1	-	many	CASSPSGVNEAFF	TGTGCCAGCTCCCCCTCCGGGGTCAATGAAGCTTTCTTT
TRBV7-9	TRBJ1-2	-	few	CASTDTQLYGYTF	TGTGCCAGCACCGATACCCAACTCTATGGCTACACCTTC
TRBV15	TRBJ2-1	TRBD1	-	CATSRDLRTGGGNEQFF	TGTGCCACCAGCAGAGACCTGAGGACAGGCGGTGGTAATGAGCAGTTCTTC
TRBV6-9	TRBJ2-7	-	-	CASSYSIARVGNEQYF	TGTGCCAGCAGTTATTCGATCGCCAGGGTAGGGAACGAGCAGTACTTC
TRBV2	TRBJ2-7	-	-	CASSERRPYEQYF	TGTGCCAGCAGTGAAAGGCGGCCCTACGAGCAGTACTTC
TRBV5-4	TRBJ2-5	TRBD1	-	CASSVRQGPETQYF	TGTGCCAGCAGCGTCAGACAGGGCCCGGAGACCCAGTACTTC
TRBV7-8	TRBJ2-7	-	-	CASSLGAGVLSYEQYF	TGTGCCAGCAGCTTAGGGGCAGGGGTGTTGTCCTACGAGCAGTACTTC
TRBV7-9	TRBJ1-2	-	-	CASSTWGGGYGYTF	TGTGCCAGCAGTACGTGGGGCGGGGGCTATGGCTACACCTTC
TRBV7-9	TRBJ2-7	TRBD2	once	CASSLGLAGYEQYF	TGTGCCAGCAGCCTCGGACTAGCGGGTTACGAGCAGTACTTC
TRBV14	TRBJ2-7	-	-	CASSHGGYPSYEQYF	TGTGCCAGCAGCCATGGAGGTTATCCATCCTACGAGCAGTACTTC
TRBV7-9	TRBJ1-4	TRBD1	few	CASSARQGYEKLFF	TGTGCCAGCAGCGCCAGACAGGGCTATGAAAAACTGTTTTTT
TRBV5-1	TRBJ1-1	-	-	CASSLVSERKTEAFF	TGCGCCAGCAGCTTGGTGTCTGAGCGCAAAACTGAAGCTTTCTTT
TRBV6-5	TRBJ1-2	-	-	CASRGANYGYTF	TGTGCCAGCAGGGGCGCGAACTATGGCTACACCTTC
TRBV10-3	TRBJ2-7	-	-	CAISVDGSSYEQYF	TGTGCCATCAGTGTCGACGGGAGCTCCTACGAGCAGTACTTC
TRBV5-1	TRBJ2-2	-	-	CASNFGARGGTGELFF	TGCGCCAGCAACTTCGGGGCCAGGGGCGGTACCGGGGAGCTGTTTTTT
TRBV27	TRBJ1-1	TRBD1	-	CASRGVTGQEAFF	TGTGCCAGCAGAGGGGTGACAGGGCAGGAAGCTTTCTTT
TRBV6-5	TRBJ2-2	-	-	CASRVNFLNTGELFF	TGTGCCAGCAGGGTGAACTTCCTGAACACCGGGGAGCTGTTTTTT
TRBV4-1	TRBJ1-5	-	-	CASSQDGRGRGNQPQHF	TGCGCCAGCAGCCAAGATGGGCGGGGGCGCGGCAATCAGCCCCAGCATTTT
TRBV5-1	TRBJ2-7	-	few	CASSLDRATEQYF	TGCGCCAGCAGCTTGGACAGGGCAACCGAGCAGTACTTC
TRBV7-9	TRBJ1-4	TRBD1	-	CASSSDRVATNEELFF	TGTGCCAGCAGCTCCGACAGGGTTGCCACTAATGAAGAACTGTTTTTT
TRBV11-2	TRBJ1-1	TRBD1	-	CASSLTGDSTEAFF	TGTGCCAGCAGCCTGACAGGGGATAGCACTGAAGCTTTCTTT